This T cell receptor beta chain came from a study of long-term antiretroviral therapy in people with HIV. This clone was detected a few times. Antigen: not known. The study, taken as a whole, reports: Adherence to ART, viral resistance and therapy changes lacked any data. Repertoires with HIV possessed tighter CDR3 length spans than those of controls.

With survey level as its setting, the immunoSEQ assay was v3.0. TCRdb's copy holds only in-frame clones and misses some; the assay was immunoSEQ multiplex PCR. This table holds fewer than 40,000 clones, more than 80% found once. V lost 2 bases and J lost 6, with 17 bases in between. Germline assignment: CDR1 SGDLS and CDR2 YYNGEE. The CDR3 loop spans 15 amino acids. The specimen comprised unsorted PBMCs, sampled 3.1 years after starting antiretroviral therapy. This receptor was taken from a woman aged 50 to 65 with HIV. The rearrangement joins TRBV9 to TRBJ1-2; possible D gene TRBD1, 6 bases. Here the CDR3 reads CASSVRSWDKDGYTF. The CDR3 bases are TGTGCCAGCAGCGTCCGCTCGTGGGACAAGGATGGCTACACCTTC.